The rows below give T cell receptor beta chains drawn from one sample of a study of Ad26.COV2.S vaccination and SARS-CoV-2 variants. The table came from immunoSEQ multiplex PCR; TCRdb's copy has only in-frame clones and leaves some out. The sample holds hundreds of thousands of clones, 83% seen once. The sequencing used peripheral blood, collected in a trial of Ad26.COV2.S vaccine versus placebo. The receptors were sampled from a person aged 18-65 years who received the Ad26.COV2.S COVID-19 vaccine or a placebo. Each CDR3 is given without its conserved first and last residue. Fields, in order: V gene, J gene, CDR3 protein.

>TRBV15|TRBJ1-4
ATSMTVNEKLF
>TRBV5-1|TRBJ2-2
ASSLPGQGPTGELF
>TRBV4-2|TRBJ1-1
ASSSDRGHTEAF
>TRBV4-2|TRBJ2-1
ASSQDLGASGYNEQF
>TRBV6-5|TRBJ1-3
ASVGRVGGNTIY
>TRBV24-1|TRBJ1-2
ATSDPRDGYT
>TRBV14|TRBJ1-2
ASSLSPSYGYT
>TRBV4-2|TRBJ2-5
ASSQGSQYTSGGWY
>TRBV5-1|TRBJ2-5
ASSFTSGRETQY
>TRBV18|TRBJ1-3
ASSLAPGQGAFSGNTIY
>TRBV5-4|TRBJ1-5
ASSLGGQGVGQPQH
>TRBV18|TRBJ1-1
ASSQGLRTEAF
>TRBV11-2|TRBJ1-2
ASSRLPNGYT
>TRBV4-1|TRBJ2-7
ASSQGGLGRTYEQY
>TRBV11-2|TRBJ1-2
ASSSRSNYGYT
>TRBV6-5|TRBJ2-1
ASSLDRGVYNEQF
>TRBV18|TRBJ1-2
ASSPDGTYGYT
>TRBV4-1|TRBJ1-2
ASSRRNNYGYT
>TRBV6-5|TRBJ1-2
ASSYSGFRYGYT
>TRBV9|TRBJ1-5
ASSEGGQVNQPQH
>TRBV20-1|TRBJ2-7
SASPSGYEQY
>TRBV3-1/TRBV3-2|TRBJ1-3
ASSPRRGGNTIY
>TRBV5-1|TRBJ2-7
ASSLQTGGGEQY
>TRBV15|TRBJ2-1
ATSGLAGSYNEQF
>TRBV19|TRBJ2-1
ASSIGLAGFSYNEQF
>TRBV6-6|TRBJ1-4
ASRTGTGPNEKLF
>TRBV27|TRBJ1-5
ASRTGASNQPQH
>TRBV1|TRBJ2-2
TSSQGPLAMNTGELF
>TRBV18|TRBJ2-2
ASSPPSSTGELF
>TRBV18|TRBJ2-3
ASSPRGRGRYTGSTDTQY
>TRBV5-5|TRBJ2-7
ASSTGPPQREQY
>TRBV6-1|TRBJ1-1
ASSDPVERNTEAF
>TRBV18|TRBJ2-7
ASSPWGGSAYEQY
>TRBV21-1|TRBJ1-2
ASSKKRQGPIFNYGYT
>TRBV2|TRBJ2-5
ASSEALNPSQY
>TRBV12-3/TRBV12-4|TRBJ1-1
ASSRTGHTEAF
>TRBV7-9|TRBJ1-1
ASSLRTSLHTEAF
>TRBV7-3|TRBJ2-1
ASSFGGANNEQF
>TRBV4-1|TRBJ2-3
ASSGSLAPDTQY
>TRBV3-1/TRBV3-2|TRBJ2-2
ASSLQRSRTGELF
>TRBV4-1|TRBJ1-5
ASSQLIRNQPQH
>TRBV27|TRBJ2-1
ASSPRDRTYNEQF
>TRBV5-1|TRBJ2-5
ASFRTSGGAGETQY
>TRBV6-1|TRBJ1-2
ASSEDGAYYGYT
>TRBV27|TRBJ2-3
ASTQMGTDTQY
>TRBV27|TRBJ1-2
ASSADLRVQGGYT
>TRBV20-1|TRBJ2-1
SASKFGGTGYEQF
>TRBV7-2|TRBJ2-5
ASSSGLAGGLSETQY
>TRBV24-1|TRBJ1-1
ATSERQGLRAF
>TRBV5-1|TRBJ1-2
ASRQSRGYT
>TRBV4-1|TRBJ2-7
ASSPLFQDRVPEQY
>TRBV6-5|TRBJ2-6
ASNPEGAGANVLT
>TRBV11-2|TRBJ1-6
ASSGDRVSPLH
>TRBV2|TRBJ1-1
ASSEGLLNTEAF
>TRBV29-1|TRBJ1-4
SVQRGASEKLF
>TRBV11-2|TRBJ2-3
ASSLARSDTQY
>TRBV28|TRBJ1-4
ASRPGTNEKLF
>TRBV7-9|TRBJ1-6
ASSFSGSRNSPLH
>TRBV6-2/TRBV6-3|TRBJ2-7
ASSYGTGNYEQY